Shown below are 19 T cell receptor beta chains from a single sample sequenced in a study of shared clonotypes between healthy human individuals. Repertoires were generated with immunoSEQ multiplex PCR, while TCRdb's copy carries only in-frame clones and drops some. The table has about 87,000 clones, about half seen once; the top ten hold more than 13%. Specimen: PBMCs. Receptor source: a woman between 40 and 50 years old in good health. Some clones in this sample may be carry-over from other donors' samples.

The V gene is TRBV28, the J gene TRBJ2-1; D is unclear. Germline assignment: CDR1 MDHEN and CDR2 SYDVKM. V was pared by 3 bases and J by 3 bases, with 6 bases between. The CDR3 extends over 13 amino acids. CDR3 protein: CASSFSYYNEQFF. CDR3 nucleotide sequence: TGTGCCAGCAGTTTCTCGTACTACAATGAGCAGTTCTTC.

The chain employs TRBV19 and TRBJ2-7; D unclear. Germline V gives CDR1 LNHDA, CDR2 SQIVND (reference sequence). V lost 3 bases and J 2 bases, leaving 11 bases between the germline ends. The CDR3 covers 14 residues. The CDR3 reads CASSIQGGPYEQYF. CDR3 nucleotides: TGTGCCAGTAGTATTCAAGGCGGCCCCTACGAGCAGTACTTC. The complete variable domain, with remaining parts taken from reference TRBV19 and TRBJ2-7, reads DGGITQSPKYLFRKEGQNVTLSCEQNLNHDAMYWYRQDPGQGLRLIYYSQIVNDFQKGDIAEGYSVSREKKESFPLTVTSAQKNPTAFYLCASSIQGGPYEQYFGPGTRLTVT.

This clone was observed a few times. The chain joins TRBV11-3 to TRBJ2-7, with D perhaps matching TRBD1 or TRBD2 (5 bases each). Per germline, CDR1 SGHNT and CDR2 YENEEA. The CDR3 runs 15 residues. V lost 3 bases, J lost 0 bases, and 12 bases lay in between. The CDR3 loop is CASSFRDGSSYEQYF. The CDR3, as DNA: TGTGCCAGCAGCTTCCGGGACGGCAGCTCCTACGAGCAGTACTTC. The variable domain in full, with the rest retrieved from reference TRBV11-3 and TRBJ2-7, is EAGVVQSPRYKIIEKKQPVAFWCNPISGHNTLYWYLQNLGQGPELLIRYENEEAVDDSQLPKDRFSAERLKGVDSTLKIQPAELGDSAVYLCASSFRDGSSYEQYFGPGTRLTVT.

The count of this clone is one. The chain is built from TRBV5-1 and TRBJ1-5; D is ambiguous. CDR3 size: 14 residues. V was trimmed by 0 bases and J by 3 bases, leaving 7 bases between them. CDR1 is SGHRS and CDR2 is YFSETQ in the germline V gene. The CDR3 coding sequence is TGCGCCAGCAGCTTGGGGACTATCAATCAGCCCCAGCATTTT. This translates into CASSLGTINQPQHF.

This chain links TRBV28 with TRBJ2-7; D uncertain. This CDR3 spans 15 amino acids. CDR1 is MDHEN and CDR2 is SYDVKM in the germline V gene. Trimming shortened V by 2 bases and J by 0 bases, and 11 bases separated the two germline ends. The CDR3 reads CASSLNQESSYEQYF. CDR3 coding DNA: TGTGCCAGCAGTTTAAACCAGGAGAGCTCCTACGAGCAGTACTTC.

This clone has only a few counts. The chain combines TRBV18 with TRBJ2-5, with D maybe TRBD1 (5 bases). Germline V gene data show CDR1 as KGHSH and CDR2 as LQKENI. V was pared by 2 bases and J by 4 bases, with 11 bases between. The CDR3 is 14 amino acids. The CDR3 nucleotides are TGTGCCAGCTCACCAGGCAGGGATCGAGAGACCCAGTACTTC. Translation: CASSPGRDRETQYF.

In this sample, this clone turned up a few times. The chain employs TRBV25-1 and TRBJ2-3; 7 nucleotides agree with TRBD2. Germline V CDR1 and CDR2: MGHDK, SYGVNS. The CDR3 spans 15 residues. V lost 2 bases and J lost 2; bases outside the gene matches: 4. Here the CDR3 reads CASSELLANTDTQYF. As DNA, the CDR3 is TGTGCCAGCAGTGAACTACTAGCGAACACAGATACGCAGTATTTT.

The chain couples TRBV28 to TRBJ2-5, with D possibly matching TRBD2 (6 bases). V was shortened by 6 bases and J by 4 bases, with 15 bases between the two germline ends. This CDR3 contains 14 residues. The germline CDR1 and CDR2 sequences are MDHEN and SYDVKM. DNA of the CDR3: TGTGCCAGCAGACTGAGTAGCGGCGGAGAGACCCAGTACTTC. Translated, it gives CASRLSSGGETQYF.

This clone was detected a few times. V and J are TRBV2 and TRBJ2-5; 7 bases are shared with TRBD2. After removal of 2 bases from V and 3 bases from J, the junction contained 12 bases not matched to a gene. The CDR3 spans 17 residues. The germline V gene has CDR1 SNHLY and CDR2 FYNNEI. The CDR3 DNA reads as TGTGCCAGCAGTGAATCGGGACTATATTCGAGTAAAGAGACCCAGTACTTC. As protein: CASSESGLYSSKETQYF.

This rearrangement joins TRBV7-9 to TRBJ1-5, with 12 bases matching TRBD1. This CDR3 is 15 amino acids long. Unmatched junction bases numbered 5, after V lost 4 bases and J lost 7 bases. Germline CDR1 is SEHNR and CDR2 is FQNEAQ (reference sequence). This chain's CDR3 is CASSSGTGGLQPQHF. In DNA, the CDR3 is TGTGCCAGCAGCTCAGGGACAGGGGGCTTACAGCCCCAGCATTTT.

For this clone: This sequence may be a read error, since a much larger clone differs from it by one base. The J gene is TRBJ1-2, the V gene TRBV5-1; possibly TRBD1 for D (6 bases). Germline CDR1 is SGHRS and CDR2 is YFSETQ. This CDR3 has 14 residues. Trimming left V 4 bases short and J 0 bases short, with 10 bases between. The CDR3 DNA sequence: TGCGCCAGCAGCCAAGACAGGACTAACTATGGCTACACCTTC. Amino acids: CASSQDRTNYGYTF.

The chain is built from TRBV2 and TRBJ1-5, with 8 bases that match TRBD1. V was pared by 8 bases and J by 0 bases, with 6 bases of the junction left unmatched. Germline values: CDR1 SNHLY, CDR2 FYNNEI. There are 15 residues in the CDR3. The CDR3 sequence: CASARDRRSNQPQHF. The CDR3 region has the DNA TGTGCCAGCGCCCGGGACAGGCGTAGCAATCAGCCCCAGCATTTT.

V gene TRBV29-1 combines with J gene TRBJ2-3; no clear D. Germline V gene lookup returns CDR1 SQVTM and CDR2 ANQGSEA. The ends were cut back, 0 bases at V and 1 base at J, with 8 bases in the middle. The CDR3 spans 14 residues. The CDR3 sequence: CSVEDREGTDTQYF. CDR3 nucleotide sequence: TGCAGCGTTGAAGATCGAGAGGGCACAGATACGCAGTATTTT.

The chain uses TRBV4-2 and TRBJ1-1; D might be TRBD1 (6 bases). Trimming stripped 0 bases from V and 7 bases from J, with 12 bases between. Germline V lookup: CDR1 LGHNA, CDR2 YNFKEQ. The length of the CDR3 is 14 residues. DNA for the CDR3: TGTGCCAGCAGCCAAGAACGGGGGCGCTTTGAAGCTTTCTTT. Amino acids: CASSQERGRFEAFF.

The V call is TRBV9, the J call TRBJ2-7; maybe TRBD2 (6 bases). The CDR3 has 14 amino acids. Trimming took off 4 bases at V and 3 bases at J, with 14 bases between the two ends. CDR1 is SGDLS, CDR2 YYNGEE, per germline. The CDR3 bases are TGTGCCAGCAGCCCGGGCGGGAAACTCTACGAGCAGTACTTC. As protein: CASSPGGKLYEQYF.

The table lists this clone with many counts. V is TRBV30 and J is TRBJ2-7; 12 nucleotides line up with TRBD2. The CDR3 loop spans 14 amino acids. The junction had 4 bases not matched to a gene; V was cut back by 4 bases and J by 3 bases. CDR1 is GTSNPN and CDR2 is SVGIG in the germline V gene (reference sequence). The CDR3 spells CAWTALAGGYEQYF. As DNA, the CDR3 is TGTGCCTGGACTGCACTAGCGGGAGGCTACGAGCAGTACTTC.

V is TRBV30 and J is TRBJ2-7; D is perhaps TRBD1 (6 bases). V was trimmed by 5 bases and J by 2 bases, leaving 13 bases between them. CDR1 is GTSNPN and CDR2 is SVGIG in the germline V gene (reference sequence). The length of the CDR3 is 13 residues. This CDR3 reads CAWGLTGAYEQYF. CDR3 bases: TGTGCCTGGGGCCTGACAGGCGCCTACGAGCAGTACTTC.

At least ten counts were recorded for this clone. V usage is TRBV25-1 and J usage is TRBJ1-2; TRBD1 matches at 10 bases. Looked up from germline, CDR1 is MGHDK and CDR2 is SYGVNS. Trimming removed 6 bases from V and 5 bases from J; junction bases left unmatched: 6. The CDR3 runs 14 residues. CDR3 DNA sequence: TGTGCCAGCAGGGGGGGACAGGGGTCGTATGGCTACACCTTC. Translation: CASRGGQGSYGYTF.

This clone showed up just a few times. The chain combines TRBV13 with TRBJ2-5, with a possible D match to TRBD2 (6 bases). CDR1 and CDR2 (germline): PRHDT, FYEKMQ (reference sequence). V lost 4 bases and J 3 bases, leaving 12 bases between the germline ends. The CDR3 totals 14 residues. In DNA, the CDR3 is TGTGCCAGCAGCTCAAGGGACTTCAAAGAGACCCAGTACTTC. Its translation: CASSSRDFKETQYF.